This entry lists 12 T cell receptor beta chains sequenced from one sample in a study of human T cells and chemical hapten exposure. Time point here: healthy volunteer bleed at 2 weeks. Total RNA extraction was carried out from unfractionated whole blood. MiXCR, applied by TCRdb to the RACE reads, yields one record per CDR3 protein. The table shows roughly 130,000 distinct CDR3 sequences, with 8.5% to 9.5% occurring only once. The specimen sequenced was whole blood. These receptors were collected from a male donor in good health. Some clones in this sample may be carry-over from other donors' samples.

The V call is TRBV29-1, the J call TRBJ2-6, with D uncertain. The germline gives CDR1 SQVTM, CDR2 ANQGSEA. V lost 3 bases, J lost 0 bases, and 3 bases lay in between. The length of the CDR3 is 13 residues. The CDR3 loop reads CSVEFSGANVLTF. The CDR3 DNA reads as TGCAGCGTTGAGTTCTCTGGGGCCAACGTCCTGACTTTC.

This clonotype was seen more than once but under ten times. J is TRBJ2-7 and V is TRBV6-5; 9 nucleotides match TRBD1. With 5 bases clipped from V and 0 bases from J, the junction kept 8 bases outside the gene matches. Looked up from germline, CDR1 is MNHEY and CDR2 is SVGAGI. The CDR3 is made up of 16 amino acids. The CDR3, as DNA: TGTGCCAGCAGTCAGCCGGACAGGGGCTTCTCCTACGAGCAGTACTTC. Residues: CASSQPDRGFSYEQYF.

The table lists this clonotype with many counts. V usage is TRBV7-8 and J usage is TRBJ2-1, with 10 bases lining up with TRBD1. The germline CDR1 and CDR2 sequences are SGHVS and FQNEAQ. The CDR3 runs to 17 residues. The V segment lost 6 bases and the J segment 8 bases; nucleotides outside the gene matches: 16. CDR3 sequence: CASRIERTGGRRDEQFF. The CDR3 DNA reads as TGTGCCAGCAGGATCGAACGGACAGGGGGACGTCGGGATGAGCAGTTCTTC.

This clonotype was seen more than once but under ten times. The chain joins TRBV7-3 to TRBJ1-1; D is undetermined. From germline, CDR1 is SGHTA and CDR2 FQGTGA. There are 13 residues in the CDR3. V lost 8 bases to trimming and J lost 5 bases, with 15 bases between them. In nucleotides, the CDR3 is TGTGCCAGCGGTGCGGGGTTCAGGACTGAAGCTTTCTTT. As protein: CASGAGFRTEAFF.

This clonotype was counted only a few times. CDR3 coding DNA: TGCGCCAGCAGCCAAGATTTTAGAACTAGCGGGAGATCTGGGGCCAACGTCCTGACTTTC. Protein: CASSQDFRTSGRSGANVLTF. The V gene is TRBV4-1, the J gene TRBJ2-6; 11 bases are a match to TRBD2. Unmatched junction bases numbered 8, after V lost 0 bases and J lost 1 base. Germline loops: CDR1 MGHRA, CDR2 YSYEKL. The CDR3 loop spans 20 amino acids.

This clonotype was seen repeatedly, ten times or more. V gene TRBV20-1 combines with J gene TRBJ2-1; 11 bases align to TRBD1. The germline gives CDR1 DFQATT, CDR2 SNEGSKA (reference sequence). The V and J ends lost 5 bases and 7 bases, in that order; junction bases with no gene match: 7. The CDR3 consists of 14 residues. CDR3 in amino acids: CSAGQGAGGNEQFF. CDR3 in DNA: TGCAGTGCTGGACAGGGGGCAGGGGGGAATGAGCAGTTCTTC.

In this sample, this clonotype turned up a few times. CDR3 sequence: CASSQVAGAPRTQYF. The CDR3 nucleotides are TGCGCCAGCAGCCAGGTAGCGGGCGCCCCCCGGACCCAGTACTTC. V and J are TRBV4-1 and TRBJ2-5; 7 bases line up with TRBD2. The junction had 11 bases not matched to a gene; V was cut back by 3 bases and J by 7 bases. CDR1 and CDR2 from the germline V gene are MGHRA and YSYEKL. The CDR3 length is 15 residues.

This clonotype was detected ten times or more. The chain joins TRBV6-5 to TRBJ1-2; D not resolved. The CDR3 contains 18 residues. V lost 0 bases to trimming and J lost 3 bases, with 20 bases between them. The germline CDR1 and CDR2 sequences are MNHEY and SVGAGI. CDR3 nucleotide sequence: TGTGCCAGCAGTTACTCGAGTACGGGCAGGCGAGGCGACTATGGCTACACCTTC. Residues: CASSYSSTGRRGDYGYTF.

This clonotype was recorded a few times. This rearrangement joins TRBV5-1 to TRBJ2-3; D is undetermined. There are 17 residues in the CDR3. Per the germline V gene, CDR1 is SGHRS and CDR2 is YFSETQ. V lost 0 bases to trimming and J lost 4 bases, with 18 bases between them. CDR3 amino acids: CASSLAFSRLRADTQYF. DNA for the CDR3: TGCGCCAGCAGCTTGGCTTTCAGCCGGCTTAGAGCAGATACGCAGTATTTT.

There are many counts of this clonotype. The CDR3: CASSQDAGNYGYTF. Written as DNA, the CDR3 is TGTGCCAGCAGCCAAGATGCGGGAAACTATGGCTACACCTTC. The chain combines TRBV4-2 with TRBJ1-2; D unclear. With 0 bases removed from V and 2 bases from J, the gap between germline ends came to 7 bases. Germline V gene sequence: CDR1 LGHNA, CDR2 YNFKEQ. The CDR3 is made up of 14 amino acids.

This chain joins TRBV4-2 and TRBJ1-6; D is perhaps TRBD1 (5 bases). Germline assignment: CDR1 LGHNA and CDR2 YNFKEQ. The CDR3 sequence is 14 residues long. With 8 bases removed from V and 7 bases from J, the gap between germline ends came to 15 bases. CDR3 sequence reads: CASRGSDKNSPLHF. Here the CDR3 DNA reads TGTGCCAGCCGGGGATCGGACAAGAATTCACCCCTCCACTTT.

This chain links TRBV3-1 with TRBJ2-3, with 8 positions matching TRBD2. The V segment lost 3 bases and the J segment 1 base; nucleotides outside the gene matches: 6. Germline-derived CDR1 and CDR2 are LGHDT and YNNKEL (reference sequence). The CDR3 is 16 amino acids. The CDR3 DNA reads TGTGCCAGCAGCCAGAAACTAGCGGTGGGCACAGATACGCAGTATTTT. The encoded protein is CASSQKLAVGTDTQYF.